The sequence of this T cell receptor beta chain was determined in a study of CXCR3-negative and CXCR3-positive naive CD8 T cells. General study points: The TRB CDR3s that CXCR3-positive naive cells carried were more hydrophobic than those of CXCR3-negative naive cells. The study found comparably high diversity in both naive subsets and much lower diversity in memory CD8+ cells.

At 300,000 to 350,000 cells each, triplicate sorts were carried out for each CD8+ T cell subset. CDR3 length: 13 amino acids. Germline CDR1 is SQVTM and CDR2 is ANQGSEA. The libraries of TRB cDNA were prepared using 5' RACE with UMI labels. From its re-call of the 5' RACE reads, TCRdb lists each CDR3 protein once, without DNA. The sample table includes fewer than 7,000 distinct CDR3 sequences. This clonotype shows up as medium-sized by frequency. Its target is not known. The sample consisted of naive CXCR3- CD8+ T cells from blood. Subset: CD45RO-CCR7+CD27+CD95- naive CD8+ T cells lacking CXCR3 (TNR3-). The source is a human donor in good health. Some clones in this sample may be carry-over from other donors' samples. V usage is TRBV29-1 and J usage is TRBJ1-2. CDR3 in amino acids: CSVEKGDGLGYTF.